Sequencing of this TCR beta chain was carried out in a study of T-cell reconstitution after alpha-beta-depleted transplantation in children. This clonotype occurred many times. Its antigen remains unidentified. TCRbeta library construction was performed incorporating unique molecular identifiers. TCRdb used MiXCR to reprocess the PCR reads, holding one entry per CDR3 protein. Here the sample spans 350,000 to 500,000 distinct CDR3 sequences, around 46% being singletons. Points from the study as a whole: Roughly two months post-transplant, alpha-beta T cells reportedly originated from several hundred graft clones that had expanded. From surviving recipient T cells and thymic progenitors came the high day-60 TCRbeta diversity observed in some patients. T-cell numbers and diversity one year post-transplant derived largely from freshly generated T cells.

Trimming removed 3 bases from V and 2 bases from J; junction bases left unmatched: 3. Looked up from germline, CDR1 is SGHRS and CDR2 is YFSETQ. The CDR3 runs 15 residues. The source material was PBMCs, sampled before TCRalphabeta/CD19-depleted stem cell transplant. The chain links TRBV5-1 to TRBJ1-5; TRBD1 matches 9 bases. This sequence was found in a girl aged 2 to 9 with aplastic anemia, due to receive a stem cell transplant. The CDR3 loop reads CASSSTGGRNQPQHF. The CDR3 DNA is TGCGCCAGCAGCTCGACAGGGGGACGCAATCAGCCCCAGCATTTT.